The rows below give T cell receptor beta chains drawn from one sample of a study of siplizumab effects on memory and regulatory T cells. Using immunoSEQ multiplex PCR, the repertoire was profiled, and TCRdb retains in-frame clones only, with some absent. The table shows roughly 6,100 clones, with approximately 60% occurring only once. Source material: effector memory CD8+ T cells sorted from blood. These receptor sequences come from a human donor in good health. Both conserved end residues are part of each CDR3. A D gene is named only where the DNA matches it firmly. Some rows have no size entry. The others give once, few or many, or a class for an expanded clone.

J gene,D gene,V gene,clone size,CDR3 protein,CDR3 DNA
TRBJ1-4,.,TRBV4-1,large,CASSLWTVLGDEKLFF,TGCGCCAGCAGCCTTTGGACGGTCCTGGGGGATGAAAAACTGTTTTTT
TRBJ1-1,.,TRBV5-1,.,CASSLTEGEAFF,TGCGCCAGCAGCTTGACGGAAGGTGAAGCTTTCTTT
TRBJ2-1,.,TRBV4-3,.,CASSPDSDDEQFF,TGCGCCAGCAGCCCGGACAGTGACGATGAGCAGTTCTTC
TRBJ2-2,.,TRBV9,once,CASSVEGDTGELFF,TGTGCCAGCAGCGTAGAAGGGGACACCGGGGAGCTGTTTTTT
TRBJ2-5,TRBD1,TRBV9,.,CASSVGTGGGETQYF,TGTGCCAGCAGCGTCGGGACAGGGGGAGGAGAGACCCAGTACTTC
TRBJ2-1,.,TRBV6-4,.,CASSDSSGSYNEQFF,TGTGCCAGCAGTGACTCTTCGGGCTCCTACAATGAGCAGTTCTTC
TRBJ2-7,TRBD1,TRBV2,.,CASEQGRGEQYF,TGTGCCAGCGAACAGGGGCGCGGCGAGCAGTACTTC
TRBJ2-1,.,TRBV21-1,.,CASSPGQGAVNEQFF,TGTGCCAGCAGTCCGGGACAGGGGGCTGTAAATGAGCAGTTCTTC
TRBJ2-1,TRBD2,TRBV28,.,CASRDLAGGNNEQFF,TGTGCCAGCAGGGACCTAGCGGGGGGAAACAATGAGCAGTTCTTC
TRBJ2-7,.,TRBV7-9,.,CASSISRRFTYEQYF,TGTGCCAGCAGCATCTCCCGAAGGTTTACCTACGAGCAGTACTTC
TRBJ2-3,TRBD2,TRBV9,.,CASSVGRASGGLSTDTQYF,TGTGCCAGCAGCGTAGGGCGGGCTAGCGGGGGGTTAAGCACAGATACGCAGTATTTT
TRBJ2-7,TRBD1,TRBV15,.,CATSRDQGGREQYF,TGTGCCACCAGCAGAGATCAAGGGGGCCGGGAGCAGTACTTC
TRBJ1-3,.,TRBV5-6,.,CASSLLNSGNTIYF,TGTGCCAGCAGCTTGCTTAACTCTGGAAACACCATATATTTT
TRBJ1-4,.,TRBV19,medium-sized,CASTPPTGSEVEKLFF,TGTGCCAGTACCCCTCCAACAGGGTCAGAGGTTGAAAAACTGTTTTTT
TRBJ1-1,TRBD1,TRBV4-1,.,CASSQGQGATEAFF,TGCGCCAGCAGCCAGGGACAGGGGGCTACTGAAGCTTTCTTT
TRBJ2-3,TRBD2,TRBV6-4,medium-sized,CASSGDGGGGTDTQYF,TGTGCCAGCAGTGGGGACGGCGGGGGGGGAACAGATACGCAGTATTTT
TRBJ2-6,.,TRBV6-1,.,CASSEDEGSGANVLTF,TGTGCCAGCAGTGAAGATGAGGGGTCTGGGGCCAACGTCCTGACTTTC
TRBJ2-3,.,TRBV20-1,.,CSARLSDTQYF,TGCAGTGCTAGGCTCTCAGATACGCAGTATTTT
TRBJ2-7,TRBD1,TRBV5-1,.,CASSWTGLDRGLGEQYF,TGCGCCAGCAGCTGGACGGGGCTGGACAGGGGGCTTGGCGAGCAGTACTTC
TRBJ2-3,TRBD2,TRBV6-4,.,CASSDSTGGADTQYF,TGTGCCAGCAGTGACTCGACGGGGGGGGCAGATACGCAGTATTTT
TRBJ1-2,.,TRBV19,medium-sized,CASSMRPAARGGYTF,TGTGCCAGTAGTATGAGGCCAGCAGCTCGGGGTGGCTACACCTTC
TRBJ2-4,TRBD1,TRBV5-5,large,CASSWNYRDRGLRSKNIQYF,TGTGCCAGCAGCTGGAACTACCGGGACAGGGGTCTGAGGTCCAAAAACATTCAGTACTTC
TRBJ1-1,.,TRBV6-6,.,CAVWRGGTEAFF,TGTGCCGTGTGGCGGGGCGGTACTGAAGCTTTCTTT
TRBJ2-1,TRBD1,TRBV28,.,CASSAGGNYNEQFF,TGTGCCAGCAGTGCAGGGGGAAATTACAATGAGCAGTTCTTC
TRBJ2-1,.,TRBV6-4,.,CASSKDREGYNEQFF,TGTGCCAGCAGTAAGGACAGGGAGGGTTACAATGAGCAGTTCTTC
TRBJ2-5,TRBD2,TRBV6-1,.,CASSEATGGQETQYF,TGTGCCAGCAGTGAAGCGACGGGGGGGCAAGAGACCCAGTACTTC
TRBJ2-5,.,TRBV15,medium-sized,CATSRVKGGAETQYF,TGTGCCACCAGCAGAGTCAAGGGGGGAGCCGAGACCCAGTACTTC
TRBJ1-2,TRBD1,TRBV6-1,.,CASSVGQGADGYTF,TGTGCCAGCAGTGTCGGACAGGGAGCAGATGGCTACACCTTC
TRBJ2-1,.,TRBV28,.,CASSPEGFEYNEQFF,TGTGCCAGCAGTCCGGAAGGGTTTGAATACAATGAGCAGTTCTTC
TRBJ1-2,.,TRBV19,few,CASSITTSYGYTF,TGTGCCAGTAGTATTACGACCAGCTATGGCTACACCTTC
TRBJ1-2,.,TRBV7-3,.,CASSFHGDYGYTF,TGTGCCAGCAGCTTCCACGGCGACTATGGCTACACCTTC
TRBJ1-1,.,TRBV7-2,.,CASSLGGLAEAFF,TGTGCCAGCAGCTTAGGGGGTCTCGCTGAAGCTTTCTTT
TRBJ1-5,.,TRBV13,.,CASSLWGDSNQPQHF,TGTGCCAGCAGCTTATGGGGGGATAGCAATCAGCCCCAGCATTTT
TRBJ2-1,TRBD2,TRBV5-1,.,CASSFLSGGLPYNEQFF,TGCGCCAGCAGCTTCCTTAGCGGGGGGCTCCCCTACAATGAGCAGTTCTTC
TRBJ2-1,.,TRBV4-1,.,CASSQDYSPYNEQFF,TGCGCCAGCAGCCAAGACTACTCCCCCTACAATGAGCAGTTCTTC
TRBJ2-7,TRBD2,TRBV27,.,CASSPRRGGNEQYF,TGTGCCAGCAGTCCCCGGCGGGGGGGCAACGAGCAGTACTTC
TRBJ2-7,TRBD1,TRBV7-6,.,CASSRDRGGYEQYF,TGTGCCAGCAGCCGGGACAGGGGAGGTTACGAGCAGTACTTC
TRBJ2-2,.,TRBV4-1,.,CASSPLNSGELFF,TGCGCCAGCAGCCCATTAAATTCCGGGGAGCTGTTTTTT
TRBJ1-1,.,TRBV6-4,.,CASSRGVETEAFF,TGTGCCAGCAGTAGGGGAGTGGAGACTGAAGCTTTCTTT
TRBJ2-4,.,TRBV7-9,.,CASSPRGLAKNIQYF,TGTGCCAGCAGCCCACGGGGTCTAGCCAAAAACATTCAGTACTTC
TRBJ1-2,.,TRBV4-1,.,CASSQGSGSGYTF,TGCGCCAGCAGCCAAGGTTCAGGGTCAGGCTACACCTTC
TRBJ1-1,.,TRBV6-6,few,CASGGRVVTEAFF,TGTGCCAGCGGGGGCAGGGTGGTCACTGAAGCTTTCTTT
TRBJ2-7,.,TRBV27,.,CASKGLEEQYF,TGTGCCAGCAAGGGGTTGGAAGAGCAGTACTTC
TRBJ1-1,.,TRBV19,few,CASSMGRNTEAFF,TGTGCCAGTAGTATGGGACGGAACACTGAAGCTTTCTTT
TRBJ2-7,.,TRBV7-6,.,CASSFQGTYEQYF,TGTGCCAGCAGCTTCCAGGGGACCTACGAGCAGTACTTC
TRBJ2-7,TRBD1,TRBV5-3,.,CARSLPGQGSEQYF,TGTGCCAGAAGCTTACCGGGACAGGGTTCCGAGCAGTACTTC